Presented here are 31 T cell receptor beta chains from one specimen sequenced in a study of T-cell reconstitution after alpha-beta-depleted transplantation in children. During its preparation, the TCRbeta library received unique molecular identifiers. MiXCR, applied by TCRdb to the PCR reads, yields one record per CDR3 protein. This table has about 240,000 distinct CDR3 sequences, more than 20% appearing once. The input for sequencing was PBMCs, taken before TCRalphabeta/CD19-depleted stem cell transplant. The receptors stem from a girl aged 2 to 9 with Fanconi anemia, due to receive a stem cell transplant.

CDR3 amino acids: CASSQGQVAYGYTF. The CDR3, as DNA: TGCGCCAGCAGCCAAGGACAGGTAGCCTATGGCTACACCTTC. The rearrangement uses TRBV4-1 and TRBJ1-2; D possibly corresponds to TRBD1 (6 bases). Trimming took 1 base from V and 4 from J, leaving 10 bases between them. Germline CDR1 is MGHRA and CDR2 is YSYEKL. CDR3 length: 14 residues.

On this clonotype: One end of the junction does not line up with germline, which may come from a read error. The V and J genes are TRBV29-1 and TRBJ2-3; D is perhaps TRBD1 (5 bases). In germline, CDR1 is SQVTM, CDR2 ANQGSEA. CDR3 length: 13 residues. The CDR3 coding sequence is TGCAGCGTTGAGAGACAGTACACACATACGCAGTATTTT. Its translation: CSVERQYTHTQYF.

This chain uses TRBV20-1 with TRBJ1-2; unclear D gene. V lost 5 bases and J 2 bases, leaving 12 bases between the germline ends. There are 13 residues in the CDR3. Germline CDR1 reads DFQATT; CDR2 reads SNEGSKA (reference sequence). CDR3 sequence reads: CSAQTRLNYGYTF. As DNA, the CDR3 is TGCAGTGCTCAAACACGCCTCAACTATGGCTACACCTTC.

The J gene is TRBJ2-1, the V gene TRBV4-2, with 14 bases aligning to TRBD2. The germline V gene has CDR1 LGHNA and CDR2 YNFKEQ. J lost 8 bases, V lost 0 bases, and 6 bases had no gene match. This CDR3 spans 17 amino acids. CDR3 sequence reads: CASSQETSGGARDEQFF. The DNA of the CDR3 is TGTGCCAGCAGCCAAGAGACTAGCGGGGGGGCCAGGGATGAGCAGTTCTTC.

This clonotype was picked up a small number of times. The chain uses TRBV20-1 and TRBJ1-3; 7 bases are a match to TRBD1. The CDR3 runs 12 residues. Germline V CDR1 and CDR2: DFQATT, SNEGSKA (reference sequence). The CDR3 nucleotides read TGCGGCTCTAGGGGGCCGGGAAACACCATATATTTT. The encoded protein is CGSRGPGNTIYF.

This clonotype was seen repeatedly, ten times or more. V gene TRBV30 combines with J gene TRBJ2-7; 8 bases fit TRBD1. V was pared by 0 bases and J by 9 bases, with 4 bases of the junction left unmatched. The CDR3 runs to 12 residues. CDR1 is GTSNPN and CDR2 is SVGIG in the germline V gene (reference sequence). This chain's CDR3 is CAWSVQGDGQYF. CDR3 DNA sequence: TGTGCCTGGAGTGTACAGGGGGACGGGCAGTACTTC.

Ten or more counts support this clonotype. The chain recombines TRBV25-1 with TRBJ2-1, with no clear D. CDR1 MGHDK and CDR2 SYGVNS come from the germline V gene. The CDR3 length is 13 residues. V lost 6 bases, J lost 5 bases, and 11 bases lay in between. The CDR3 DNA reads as TGTGCCAGCAGCGCCGAGACCCACAATGAGCAGTTCTTC. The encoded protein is CASSAETHNEQFF.

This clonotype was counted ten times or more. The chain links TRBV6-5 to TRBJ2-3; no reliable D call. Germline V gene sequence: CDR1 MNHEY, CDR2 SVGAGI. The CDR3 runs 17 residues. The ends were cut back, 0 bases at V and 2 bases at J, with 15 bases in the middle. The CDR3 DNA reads TGTGCCAGCAGTTACTCTCGACCCCAAGGTGCCACAGATACGCAGTATTTT. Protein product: CASSYSRPQGATDTQYF.

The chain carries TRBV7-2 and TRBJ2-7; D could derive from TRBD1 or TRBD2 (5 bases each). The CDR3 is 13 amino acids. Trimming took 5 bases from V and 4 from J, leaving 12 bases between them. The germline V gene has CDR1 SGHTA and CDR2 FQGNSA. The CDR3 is CASSLGRRYEQYF. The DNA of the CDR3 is TGTGCCAGCAGCCTGGGACGGCGTTACGAGCAGTACTTC.

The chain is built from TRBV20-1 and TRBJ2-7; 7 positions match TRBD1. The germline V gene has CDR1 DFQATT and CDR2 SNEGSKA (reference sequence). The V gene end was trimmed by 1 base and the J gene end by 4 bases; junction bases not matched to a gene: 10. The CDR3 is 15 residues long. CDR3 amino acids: CSARVWTGVGYEQYF. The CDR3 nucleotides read TGCAGTGCTAGAGTGTGGACAGGCGTCGGATACGAGCAGTACTTC.

CDR3 protein: CSATDRGALHYGYTF. DNA of the CDR3: TGCAGTGCAACCGACAGGGGTGCGTTGCACTATGGCTACACCTTC. The gene calls are TRBV20-1 and TRBJ1-2; 8 bases fit TRBD1. Germline V CDR1 and CDR2: DFQATT, SNEGSKA (reference sequence). J lost 3 bases, V lost 6 bases, and 12 bases had no gene match. This CDR3 region has 15 residues.

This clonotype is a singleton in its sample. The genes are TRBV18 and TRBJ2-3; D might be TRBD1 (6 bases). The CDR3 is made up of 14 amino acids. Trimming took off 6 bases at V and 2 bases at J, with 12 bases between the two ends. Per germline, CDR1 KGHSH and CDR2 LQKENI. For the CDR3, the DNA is TGTGCCAGCTCCATTCGGGACAACACAGATACGCAGTATTTT. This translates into CASSIRDNTDTQYF. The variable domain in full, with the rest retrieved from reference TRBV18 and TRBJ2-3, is NAGVMQNPRHLVRRRGQEARLRCSPMKGHSHVYWYRQLPEEGLKFMVYLQKENIIDESGMPKERFSAEFPKEGPSILRIQQVVRGDSAAYFCASSIRDNTDTQYFGPGTRLTVL.

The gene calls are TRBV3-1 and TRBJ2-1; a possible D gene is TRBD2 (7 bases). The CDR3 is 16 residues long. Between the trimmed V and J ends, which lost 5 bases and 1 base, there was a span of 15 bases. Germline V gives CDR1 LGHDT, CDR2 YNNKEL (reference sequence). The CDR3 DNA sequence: TGTGCCAGCAGCTCTCAAGGGGGAGGGTCCTACAATGAGCAGTTCTTC. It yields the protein CASSSQGGGSYNEQFF.

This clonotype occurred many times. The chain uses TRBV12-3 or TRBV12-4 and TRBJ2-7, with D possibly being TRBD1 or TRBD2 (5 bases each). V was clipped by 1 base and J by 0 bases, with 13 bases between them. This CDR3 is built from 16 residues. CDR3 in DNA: TGTGCCAGCAGTTTAGGAGGGGACCCCAACTCCTACGAGCAGTACTTC. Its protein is CASSLGGDPNSYEQYF.

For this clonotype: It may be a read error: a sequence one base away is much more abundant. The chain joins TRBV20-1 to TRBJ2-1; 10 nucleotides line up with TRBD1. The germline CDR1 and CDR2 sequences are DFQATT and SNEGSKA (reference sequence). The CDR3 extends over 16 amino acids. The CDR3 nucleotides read TGCTGTGCTAGGGAGCCCGGGACAGGGGACTACAATGAGCAGTTCTTC. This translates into CCAREPGTGDYNEQFF.

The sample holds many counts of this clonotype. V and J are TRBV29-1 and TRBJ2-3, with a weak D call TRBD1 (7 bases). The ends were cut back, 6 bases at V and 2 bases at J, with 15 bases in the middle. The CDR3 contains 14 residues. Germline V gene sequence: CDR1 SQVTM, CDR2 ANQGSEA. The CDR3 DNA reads TGCAGCGTCTACGCGGGACAGAACACAGATACGCAGTATTTT. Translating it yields CSVYAGQNTDTQYF.

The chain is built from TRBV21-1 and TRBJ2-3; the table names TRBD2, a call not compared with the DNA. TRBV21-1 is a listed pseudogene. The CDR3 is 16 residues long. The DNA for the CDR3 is TGTGCCAGCAGCAAAGGCAAGCGGGGGGTACCAGATACGCAGTATTTT. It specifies CASSKGKRGVPDTQYF.

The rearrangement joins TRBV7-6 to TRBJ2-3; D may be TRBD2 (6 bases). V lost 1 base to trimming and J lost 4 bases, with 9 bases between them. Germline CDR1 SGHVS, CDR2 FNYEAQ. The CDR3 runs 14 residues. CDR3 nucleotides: TGTGCCAGCAGCTTAGGTGGAGGGTCAGATACGCAGTATTTT. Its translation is CASSLGGGSDTQYF. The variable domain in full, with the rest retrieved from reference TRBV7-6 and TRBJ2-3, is GAGVSQSPRYKVTKRGQDVALRCDPISGHVSLYWYRQALGQGPEFLTYFNYEAQQDKSGLPNDRFSAERPEGSISTLTIQRTEQRDSAMYRCASSLGGGSDTQYFGPGTRLTVL.

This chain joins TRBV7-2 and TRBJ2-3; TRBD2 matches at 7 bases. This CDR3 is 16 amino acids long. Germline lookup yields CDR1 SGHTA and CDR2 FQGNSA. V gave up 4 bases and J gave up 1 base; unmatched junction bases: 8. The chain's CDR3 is CASSSLGGSGTDTQYF. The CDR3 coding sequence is TGTGCCAGCAGCTCCCTGGGCGGGAGTGGCACAGATACGCAGTATTTT.

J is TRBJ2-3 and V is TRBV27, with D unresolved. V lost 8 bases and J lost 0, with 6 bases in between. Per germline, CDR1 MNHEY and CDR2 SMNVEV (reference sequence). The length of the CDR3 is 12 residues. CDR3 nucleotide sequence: TGTGCCAGCCAAGCTAGCACAGATACGCAGTATTTT. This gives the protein CASQASTDTQYF.

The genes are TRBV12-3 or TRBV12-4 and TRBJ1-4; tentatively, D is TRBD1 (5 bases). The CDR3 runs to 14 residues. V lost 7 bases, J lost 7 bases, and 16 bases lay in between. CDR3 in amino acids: CASTPAGWAEKLFF. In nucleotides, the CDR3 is TGTGCCAGCACCCCGGCAGGGTGGGCTGAAAAACTGTTTTTT.

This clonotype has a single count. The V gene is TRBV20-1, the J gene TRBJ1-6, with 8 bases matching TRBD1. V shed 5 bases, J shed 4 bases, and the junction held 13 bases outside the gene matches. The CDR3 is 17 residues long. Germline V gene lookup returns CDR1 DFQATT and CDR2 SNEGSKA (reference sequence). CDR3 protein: CSADDPLDRAYNSPLHF. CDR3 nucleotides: TGCAGTGCTGATGATCCCTTGGACAGGGCTTATAATTCACCCCTCCACTTT.

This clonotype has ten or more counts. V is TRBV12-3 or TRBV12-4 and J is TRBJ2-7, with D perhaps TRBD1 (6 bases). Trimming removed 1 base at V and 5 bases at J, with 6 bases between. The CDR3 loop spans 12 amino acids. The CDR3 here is CASSLGGHEQYF. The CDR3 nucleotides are TGTGCCAGCAGTTTAGGGGGGCACGAGCAGTACTTC.

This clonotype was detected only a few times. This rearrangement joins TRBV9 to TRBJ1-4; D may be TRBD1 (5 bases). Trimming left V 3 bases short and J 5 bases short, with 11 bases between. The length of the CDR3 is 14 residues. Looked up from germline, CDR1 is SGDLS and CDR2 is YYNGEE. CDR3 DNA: TGTGCCAGCAGCGCCGGGACGGAGAATGAAAAACTGTTTTTT. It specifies CASSAGTENEKLFF.

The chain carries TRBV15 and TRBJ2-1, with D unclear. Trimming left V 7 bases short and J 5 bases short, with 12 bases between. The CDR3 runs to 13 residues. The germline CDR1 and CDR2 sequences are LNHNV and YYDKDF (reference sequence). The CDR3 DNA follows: TGTGCCACCAAGGCGACGAGGAACAATGAGCAGTTCTTC. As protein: CATKATRNNEQFF.

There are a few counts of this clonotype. The CDR3 loop reads CASSLAIWTSGRNEQFF. Here the CDR3 DNA reads TGTGCCAGCAGCTTAGCTATTTGGACTAGCGGGAGGAATGAGCAGTTCTTC. This rearrangement joins TRBV7-9 to TRBJ2-1; 14 bases are a match to TRBD2. Germline trimming cut 0 bases from V and 7 bases from J; bases unmatched to any gene: 5. This CDR3 region has 17 residues. The germline CDR1 and CDR2 sequences are SEHNR and FQNEAQ (reference sequence).

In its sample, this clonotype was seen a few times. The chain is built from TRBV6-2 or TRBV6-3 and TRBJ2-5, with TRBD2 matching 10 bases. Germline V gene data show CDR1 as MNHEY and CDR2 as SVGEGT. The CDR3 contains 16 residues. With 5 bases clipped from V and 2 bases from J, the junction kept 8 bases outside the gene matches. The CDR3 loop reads CASSASSGGLQETQYF. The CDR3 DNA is TGTGCCAGCAGTGCGTCTAGCGGGGGTCTACAAGAGACCCAGTACTTC.

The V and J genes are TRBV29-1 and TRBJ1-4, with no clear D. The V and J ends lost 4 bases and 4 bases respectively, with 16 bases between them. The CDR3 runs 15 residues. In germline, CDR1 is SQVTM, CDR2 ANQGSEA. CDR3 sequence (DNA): TGCAGCGTTGCACTCACCGGGAGCAGTAATGAAAAACTGTTTTTT. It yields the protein CSVALTGSSNEKLFF.

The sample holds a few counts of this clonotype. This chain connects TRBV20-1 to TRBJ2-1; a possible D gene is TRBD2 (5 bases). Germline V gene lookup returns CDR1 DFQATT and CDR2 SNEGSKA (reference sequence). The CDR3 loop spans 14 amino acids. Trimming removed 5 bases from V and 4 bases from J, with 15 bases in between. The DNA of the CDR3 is TGCAGTGCTGGGCTCGCGGGCGCGTACAATGAGCAGTTCTTC. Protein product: CSAGLAGAYNEQFF.

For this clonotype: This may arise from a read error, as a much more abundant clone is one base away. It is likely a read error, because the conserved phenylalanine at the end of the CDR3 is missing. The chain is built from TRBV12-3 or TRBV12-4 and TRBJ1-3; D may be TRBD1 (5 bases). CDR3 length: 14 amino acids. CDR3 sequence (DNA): TGTGCTTCTCAAGGGGATTTCTCTGGAAACACCATATATTAT. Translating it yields CASQGDFSGNTIYY.

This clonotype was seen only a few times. The CDR3 region has the DNA TGCAGTGCTAGGAATCCGTCAGTGAGCACAGATACGCAGTATTTT. Its translation is CSARNPSVSTDTQYF. The chain uses TRBV20-1 and TRBJ2-3; no clear D gene. The CDR3 is 15 amino acids. Trimming shortened V by 3 bases and J by 0 bases, and 13 bases separated the two germline ends. Germline V gene lookup returns CDR1 DFQATT and CDR2 SNEGSKA (reference sequence).